This T cell receptor (beta chain) was sequenced for a study of cytomegalovirus exposure and HLA in healthy donors (dated 2017 in TCRdb). For the study in its entirety: According to an earlier analysis of a few hundred of the donors, about 179 million T cells yielded over 90 million unique TCR beta sequences and 250 to 350 Gb of sequence data. Around 320 gigabases of sequencing data and 70 million to 100 million unique TCR sequences were included in an early release covering 550 to 650 HLA-typed donors. The genetic ancestry cluster associated with self-reported Caucasian donors included 81% of the roughly 390 genotyped donors. The study aimed to test whether cataloging public T cell receptors could reveal signatures of past pathogen exposure. Using immunosequencing, the study profiled T cell repertoires from 666 subjects and related those repertoires to cytomegalovirus serostatus. A separate validation cohort of 100 to 150 different subjects was used in addition to the 666-subject first cohort. High-throughput TCR immunosequencing, statistical association of individual TCRs with disease status, and machine learning were combined to predict cytomegalovirus infection status. To study patterns of TCR occurrence, a later analysis re-analyzed previously published TCR beta repertoires from just over 650 donors and added high-resolution HLA genotyping. Rather than drawing on any new phenotypic data, the later analysis identified candidate immune exposures from TCR beta sequences and the way those sequences occurred across donors. An earlier analysis of some 500 of the donors applied high-throughput TCR beta sequencing to assess whether each TCR beta V gene segment acted as functional or pseudogenic. Donor age, sex, ethnicity and CMV serostatus were compiled together with the repertoire data. Genome-wide SNP genotypes for about three fifths of the 666 donors were used in a later genetic analysis, which treated that subset as a discovery cohort. All discovery cohort repertoires had been generated on a single sequencing platform. Both class I and class II loci were covered by HLA typing, at four-digit resolution. The number of typed donors differed by locus: roughly 620-640 for A, B, C, DRB1 and DQB1; some 500 for DQA1; fewer than 610 for DPA1; and about 470 for DPB1. A handful of DR-DQ haplotypes were handled as single units for association and clustering because linkage in the cohort was strong. On average, roughly 250,000 unique TCR beta nucleotide sequences were sequenced per donor among several hundred genotyped donors of the cohort, with 15% to 20% of those sequences being non-productive. Overall results and qualifications from the work: A later analysis found that TCR association rates varied across HLA loci, with DRB1 alleles showing the most associated TCRs and HLA-C alleles the fewest. The 87-base-pair reads could not distinguish some IMGT-functional V segments, including TRBV6-2 and TRBV6-3, so those segments were excluded. The presence/absence analyses assumed that sequencing depth was roughly uniform across donors, and that assumption may not be true. HLA typing was unavailable for some donors at each locus, so association tests used only the typed subset. In the study, around 150 TCR beta chains were listed as associated with cytomegalovirus. When HLA alleles, especially DR and DQ, strongly co-occurred, TCR associations were difficult to assign to individual alleles. A group of highly shared sequence variants was considered likely to be a technical artifact of the sequencing pipeline. According to a later genetic analysis, donors in an Asian-associated ancestry cluster had fewer N-insertions in productive TCRs than the approximately 650-donor mean. For the cohort, immune exposure information was limited to CMV serostatus. The authors suggested that the approach could potentially be extended to other disease states and immunological phenotypes. Only TCR beta chains were sequenced in this cohort, and the absence of alpha or paired-chain data limited detectable features. In an earlier analysis of some 550 of the donors, most TCR beta V segments were observed in productive rearrangements about 90% or about 30% of the time, broadly matching IMGT annotations. In vitro tests confirmed that a few of the cytomegalovirus-associated TCR beta chains recognize cytomegalovirus antigens. A further reported finding was that TCR beta sequences accurately predicted the HLA-A and HLA-B alleles for most subjects in the first cohort. At a false discovery rate of 0.05, a later analysis linked roughly 17,000 TCR beta sequences to specific HLA alleles. Several of the top co-occurrence clusters appeared to be linked to parvovirus B19, influenza, CMV and Epstein-Barr virus, according to a later analysis. While some public TCRs were present in many individuals, most TCR sequences turned up only very rarely across donors. Roughly 15 rarely observed V segments, including chromosome 9 orphons, were excluded from the earlier analysis of 550 to 700 of the donors because counts were too low. Cytomegalovirus status was reported to be diagnosed by the classifier with high specificity and sensitivity in both the original and validation cohorts. Compared with equally common non-associated chains, HLA-associated TCR beta chains in a later analysis were more clonally expanded and had lower generation probabilities. V-gene and J-gene trimming of TCR beta chains was associated with a missense DCLRE1C variant in a later genetic analysis, and the association was replicated in an independent cohort. Linkage disequilibrium might explain the correlated functional status among segregating V segments, but an unknown experimental factor could not be ruled out. In a later analysis, most CMV-associated TCR beta chains were found to appear HLA-restricted, with HLA associations seemingly driven largely by CMV exposure.

The library was generated by the immunoSEQ multiplex PCR assay. For the multiplex PCR, a mixture combining 60 forward primers for TCR Vbeta segments and 13 reverse primers for TCR Jbeta segments was used. A multiplex PCR assay on genomic DNA amplified the CDR3 region of rearranged TCR beta genes. The amplified TCR beta libraries were sequenced on the Illumina HiSeq System as 87-base-pair reads. As for the original processing: In a later analysis, tens of millions of unique TCR beta chains were counted across the roughly 670 repertoires, and around 11 million of these chains were shared by at least two donors. Raw reads were error-corrected and collapsed into unique sequences with a nearest-neighbor algorithm that merged closely related sequences to remove PCR and sequencing errors. V, D and J gene segments were assigned by aligning CDR3 sequences to IMGT reference sequences. For a sequence to be retained, at least a six-nucleotide match to both a V gene segment and a J gene segment was required. A rearrangement counted as productive if the CDR3 had no stop codons and remained in frame with V and J, and every other rearrangement counted as non-productive. Following IMGT convention, CDR3 was defined as the stretch from the second conserved V-encoded cysteine up to the conserved J-encoded phenylalanine. The earlier analysis of fewer than 700 of the donors excluded sequences that lacked an unambiguous match to a single V gene segment. In an earlier analysis of a few hundred of the donors, V segments were called functional above 56.7% productive rearrangements and were called segregating when the between-donor standard deviation exceeded 5%. A statistical classification framework was built to diagnose cytomegalovirus status from the catalog of TCR beta chain sequences. In a later analysis, TCR nucleotide sequences were compared against IMGT/GENE-DB human TR gene sequences so that V and J genes could be assigned. In a later analysis, CDR3 sequences and most-parsimonious VDJ recombination scenarios were assigned using the TCRdist pipeline. In a later analysis, each TCR beta chain was defined by its CDR3 amino acid sequence together with its V-gene family, and reads without a unique V-gene family were excluded. In a later analysis, several hundred highly shared, low-generation-probability nucleotide sequences were removed to address suspected cross-contamination and a sequencing artifact. For each public chain, a later analysis derived a clonal expansion index from normalized ranks of inferred template counts within each repertoire. Generation probabilities in a later analysis came from a VDJ recombination model fitted to out-of-frame rearrangements, and those results were checked against IGoR. Hypergeometric tests were used in a later analysis to score TCR-TCR, TCR-HLA and TCR-CMV co-occurrence, with a repertoire-size bias correction applied to the TCR pairs. False discovery rates were estimated in a later analysis by permuting HLA or CMV assignments 20 times. A later analysis grouped co-occurring TCRs with DBSCAN, adding TCRdist sequence similarity when clustering within HLA-allele-positive subsets. Co-occurrence clustering excluded repertoires with fewer than 30,000 or more than 120,000 public chains, plus five with anomalous nucleotide sharing. What TCRdb holds here is the immuneACCESS table cut down to in-frame rearrangements. Part of the clones is not present; checked against another copy, under half of the missing clones reflect an unresolved V gene, and the others are unexplained. From that table come the V and J calls and clone size; the DNA was used to work out D and trimming. A total of 150,000 to 170,000 clones appear in this sample, around 81% of them only once. The ten largest account for approximately 5.6% of the sample.

The cohort was made up of several hundred healthy bone marrow donors. All cohort members were sampled while nominally healthy, although unrecorded immune exposures were likely present. The donor tested CMV seropositive and was one of the 289 seropositive cohort members. Every donor gave a peripheral blood sample, and the peripheral blood mononuclear cells from that sample were used for TCR beta sequencing. The Qiagen DNeasy Blood Extraction Kit was used to extract genomic DNA from the blood cell samples. This clone came up a few times. Its antigen is unknown. No base quality information exists; no much larger clone differs at one position. The CDR3, from cysteine to phenylalanine, totals 14 residues. The only DNA kept is the CDR3, 42 bases in frame from the first base. CDR1 SGHNT and CDR2 YYREEE were looked up in the germline V gene (reference sequence). Trimming leaves V shorter by 4 bases and J shorter by 2 bases, with the junction holding 2 bases beyond the gene matches.

This receptor was obtained from a woman aged 40 to 55 in good health and CMV-seropositive. The sequencing input was PBMCs. Here the chain combines TRBV5-4 and TRBJ2-1, with 8 middle bases fitting TRBD2. The CDR3: CASSREGPYNEQFF. The nucleotides are TGTGCCAGCAGCCGGGAGGGCCCCTACAATGAGCAGTTCTTC.